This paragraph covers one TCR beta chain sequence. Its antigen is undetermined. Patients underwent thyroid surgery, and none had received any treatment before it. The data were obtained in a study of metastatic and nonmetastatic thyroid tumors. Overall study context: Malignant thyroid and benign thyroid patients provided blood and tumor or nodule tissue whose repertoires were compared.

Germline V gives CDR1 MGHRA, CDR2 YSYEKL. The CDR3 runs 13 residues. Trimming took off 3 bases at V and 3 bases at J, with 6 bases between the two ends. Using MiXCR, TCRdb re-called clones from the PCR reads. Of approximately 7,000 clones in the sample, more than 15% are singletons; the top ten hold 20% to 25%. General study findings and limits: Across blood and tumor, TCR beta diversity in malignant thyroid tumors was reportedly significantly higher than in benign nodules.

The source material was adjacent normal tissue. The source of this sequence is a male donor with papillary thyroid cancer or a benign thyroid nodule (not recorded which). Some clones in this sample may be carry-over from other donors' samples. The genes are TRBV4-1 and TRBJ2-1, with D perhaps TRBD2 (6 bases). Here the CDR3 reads CASSQDYYNEQFF. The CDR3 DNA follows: TGCGCCAGCAGCCAGGACTACTACAATGAGCAGTTCTTC.